The entry below gives a single T cell receptor (beta chain) sequence along with its context. PCR involved 60 Vbeta and 13 Jbeta primers. Only in-frame clones appear in the TCRdb table, and some are missing; sequencing was by immunoSEQ multiplex PCR. The table has approximately 150,000 clones, 81% seen once; the top ten hold 4.9%. Germline CDR1 reads MNHEY; CDR2 reads SMNVEV (reference sequence). The CDR3 is 14 residues long. Trimming removed 8 bases from V and 0 bases from J; junction bases left unmatched: 1. This sample is part of a study of cytomegalovirus exposure and HLA in healthy donors. Material for sequencing was PBMCs. The source of this sequence is a woman between 18 and 29 years old in good health and CMV-seropositive. The chain recombines TRBV27 with TRBJ2-7; 13 positions match TRBD2. CDR3 amino acids: CASGLAGVSYEQYF. The DNA for the CDR3 is TGTGCCAGCGGACTAGCGGGGGTCTCCTACGAGCAGTACTTC.